This T cell receptor (beta chain) was sequenced in a study of blood T cell repertoires in COVID-19. Study at large: Sources were T cells, B-cell-depleted T cells, or PBMCs; the material itself was cDNA or gDNA.

TCRdb keeps only in-frame clones here, not all; method: immunoSEQ multiplex PCR. The repertoire holds some 500,000 clones, with 88% as singletons. This study enrolled people aged roughly 18 to 89 from 20 to 25 US geographic areas. Participants reported their clinical history, and cohort assignment relied on those reports. The CDR3 runs 13 residues. Trimming left V 1 base short and J 6 bases short, with 7 bases between. Germline V lookup: CDR1 LGHNA, CDR2 YSLEER. This clone was observed a handful of times. This sequence originates from a woman between 40 and 50 years old who had recovered from COVID-19. Sequenced: PBMCs or T cells enriched from blood (not recorded which). This sequence joins TRBV4-3 and TRBJ1-5; D not certain. CDR3: CASSQGLFQPQHF. DNA of the CDR3: TGCGCCAGCAGCCAAGGGCTTTTTCAGCCCCAGCATTTT.